This T cell receptor (beta chain) was obtained from a study of cytomegalovirus exposure and HLA in healthy donors. CDR1 SGHVS and CDR2 FNYEAQ come from the germline V gene. The CDR3 runs 16 residues. The V segment lost 5 bases and the J segment 5 bases; nucleotides outside the gene matches: 11. The study ran its PCR with 60 Vbeta and 13 Jbeta primers. Only in-frame clones appear in the TCRdb table, and some are missing; sequencing was by immunoSEQ multiplex PCR. The sample holds approximately 120,000 clones, 77% seen once. The sequencing input was PBMCs. The TCR was taken from a man aged 40-49 years in good health and CMV-seropositive. This chain links TRBV7-6 with TRBJ2-5; 10 nucleotides line up with TRBD2. CDR3 sequence: CASSLGERGGRETQYF. The CDR3 DNA sequence: TGTGCCAGCAGCCTTGGGGAGCGGGGGGGCCGCGAGACCCAGTACTTC.